These 15 T cell receptor beta chains originate from one sample sequenced in a study of T cells after yellow fever vaccination. TCRdb called the 5' RACE reads again in MiXCR, with one record for every CDR3 protein. The sample lists hundreds of thousands of distinct CDR3 sequences, around 3.6% occurring once. Here the sequenced sample was PBMCs, taken on the day of the yellow fever booster vaccination. The receptor set was obtained from a man between 18 and 35 years old who received the YFV17D yellow fever vaccine.

The chain uses TRBV9 and TRBJ2-1; perhaps TRBD2 as D (6 bases). The CDR3 has 20 residues. Germline values: CDR1 SGDLS, CDR2 YYNGEE. The ends were cut back, 0 bases at V and 6 bases at J, with 28 bases in the middle. This CDR3 is CASSVVWGGKDARGFNEQFF. The CDR3 DNA reads as TGTGCCAGCAGCGTAGTCTGGGGCGGTAAGGACGCACGGGGGTTCAATGAGCAGTTCTTC.

In its sample, this clonotype was seen a few times. The chain uses TRBV24-1 and TRBJ2-7, with D maybe TRBD1 (5 bases). V lost 8 bases and J lost 2, with 12 bases in between. CDR3 length: 13 amino acids. The germline gives CDR1 KGHDR, CDR2 SFDVKD. The CDR3 bases are TGTGCCACCAAGAGGACATGGACCTACGAGCAGTACGTC. Amino acid sequence: CATKRTWTYEQYV.

This clonotype has at least ten counts. This chain connects TRBV28 to TRBJ2-5; D is possibly TRBD1 (6 bases). This CDR3 region has 14 residues. V dropped 6 bases and J dropped 5 bases, with 16 bases sitting between them. Germline V CDR1 and CDR2: MDHEN, SYDVKM. The CDR3 is CASRGRGRWETQYF. CDR3 nucleotide sequence: TGTGCCAGCAGGGGAAGGGGGAGATGGGAGACCCAGTACTTC.

The chain uses TRBV5-4 and TRBJ1-2; the D gene is possibly TRBD1 (6 bases). The germline CDR1 and CDR2 sequences are SGHNT and YYREEE (reference sequence). This CDR3 is built from 11 residues. The V gene lost 2 bases and the J gene lost 10 bases, with 9 bases spanning the gap. The CDR3 reads CASSLQGTYTF. CDR3 bases: TGTGCCAGCAGCTTACAGGGAACCTACACCTTC.

The chain links TRBV24-1 to TRBJ2-3; maybe TRBD1 (5 bases). CDR1 and CDR2 (germline): KGHDR, SFDVKD. V was cut by 0 bases and J by 2 bases, with 11 bases left in between. The CDR3 contains 16 residues. The CDR3 loop reads CATSDLPNRNTDTQYF. In DNA, the CDR3 is TGTGCCACCAGTGATTTGCCAAACAGGAACACAGATACGCAGTATTTT.

This clonotype has a count of ten or more. V and J are TRBV12-3 or TRBV12-4 and TRBJ2-5; no clear D gene. Trimming cost V 6 bases and J 2 bases, with 16 bases left between them. This CDR3 has 15 amino acids. The CDR3 region is CASSNWGGWQETQYF. The CDR3 nucleotides read TGTGCCAGCAGCAACTGGGGTGGTTGGCAAGAGACCCAGTACTTC.

Ten or more counts support this clonotype. A read error may produce the germline difference seen at one junction end. V and J are TRBV3-1 and TRBJ1-5; 12 bases line up with TRBD1. Germline V gives CDR1 LGHDT, CDR2 YNNKEL (reference sequence). This CDR3 is built from 15 residues. DNA of the CDR3: TGTGCCAGCAGTCAAGGGACAGGGGGCGATCAGCCCCAGCATTTT. It yields the protein CASSQGTGGDQPQHF. The full variable domain, with the rest looked up from reference TRBV3-1 and TRBJ1-5, is DTAVSQTPKYLVTQMGNDKSIKCEQNLGHDTMYWYKQDSKKFLKIMFSYNNKELIINETVPNRFSPKSPDKAHLNLHINSLELGDSAVYFCASSQGTGGDQPQHFGDGTRLSIL.

The table lists this clonotype with many counts. V is TRBV7-2 and J is TRBJ2-1, with 7 bases matching TRBD2. The CDR3 consists of 15 residues. Germline CDR1 is SGHTA and CDR2 is FQGNSA. Unmatched junction bases numbered 5, after V lost 5 bases and J lost 1 base. The CDR3: CASSRPGLSYNEQFF. CDR3 nucleotide sequence: TGTGCCAGCAGCCGCCCGGGACTATCCTACAATGAGCAGTTCTTC.

The rearrangement uses TRBV5-1 and TRBJ1-2, with 7 bases identical to TRBD1. The trim removed 3 bases at V and 6 bases at J, leaving 5 bases unmatched. This CDR3 has 13 amino acids. Per the germline V gene, CDR1 is SGHRS and CDR2 is YFSETQ. The DNA of the CDR3 is TGCGCCAGCAGCTCGACAGGGTCGGATGGCTACACCTTC. Protein product: CASSSTGSDGYTF.

There are a few counts of this clonotype. This sequence joins TRBV12-3 or TRBV12-4 and TRBJ1-4, with 7 bases identical to TRBD1. The CDR3 totals 14 residues. The V and J ends lost 6 bases and 8 bases, in that order; junction bases with no gene match: 9. The chain's CDR3 is CASRDNRGGEKLFF. The CDR3 DNA follows: TGTGCCAGCAGAGACAACAGGGGAGGCGAAAAACTGTTTTTT.

The table lists this clonotype with many counts. This chain connects TRBV7-2 to TRBJ1-2; a weak D match, TRBD1 (5 bases). CDR1 is SGHTA, CDR2 FQGNSA, per germline. This CDR3 is built from 15 residues. V was clipped by 4 bases and J by 4 bases, with 16 bases between them. CDR3 DNA: TGTGCCAGCAGCTCGCCGGGGGTCGGCATCTATGGCTACACCTTC. This sequence encodes CASSSPGVGIYGYTF.

This clonotype was seen only a few times. The chain joins TRBV7-2 to TRBJ2-7; D remains ambiguous. The CDR3 runs to 13 residues. Trimming left V 1 base short and J 4 bases short, with 8 bases between. CDR1 SGHTA and CDR2 FQGNSA come from the germline V gene. The CDR3 coding sequence is TGTGCCAGCAGCTTAGTCATTCAATACGAGCAGTACTTC. This translates into CASSLVIQYEQYF. Filled out from reference TRBV7-2 and TRBJ2-7, the complete variable domain reads GAGVSQSPSNKVTEKGKDVELRCDPISGHTALYWYRQSLGQGLEFLIYFQGNSAPDKSGLPSDRFSAERTGGSVSTLTIQRTQQEDSAVYLCASSLVIQYEQYFGPGTRLTVT.

This clonotype was recorded many times. The CDR3 coding sequence is TGTGCCAGCAGCAACCTGGGGGTTCGCGGTACAGATACGCAGTATTTT. It specifies CASSNLGVRGTDTQYF. The chain carries TRBV28 and TRBJ2-3; either TRBD1 or TRBD2 may supply D (5 bases each). Germline-derived CDR1 and CDR2 are MDHEN and SYDVKM. V lost 6 bases to trimming and J lost 3 bases, with 19 bases between them. The CDR3 is 16 residues long.

The chain joins TRBV4-3 to TRBJ2-3; D tentatively fits TRBD1 or TRBD2 (5 bases each). In germline, CDR1 is LGHNA, CDR2 YSLEER. This CDR3 is built from 17 residues. V was shortened by 0 bases and J by 0 bases, with 13 bases between the two germline ends. The CDR3 here is CASSQDGSGRSTDTQYF. The CDR3 nucleotides read TGCGCCAGCAGCCAAGACGGTTCGGGGCGGAGCACAGATACGCAGTATTTT.

Many counts were recorded for this clonotype. J is TRBJ2-6 and V is TRBV4-1; D uncertain. Trimming shortened V by 0 bases and J by 4 bases, and 7 bases separated the two germline ends. The CDR3 has 15 amino acids. CDR1 is MGHRA and CDR2 is YSYEKL in the germline V gene. Here the CDR3 DNA reads TGCGCCAGCAGCCAAGATCGTGTCGGGGCCAACGTCCTGACTTTC. This sequence encodes CASSQDRVGANVLTF.